One sample yielded the 24 T cell receptor beta chains listed below, sequenced in a study of T cell responses to AZD1222 COVID-19 vaccine. The data were produced by immunoSEQ multiplex PCR, yet TCRdb's version contains in-frame clones alone and is incomplete. The sample records roughly 160,000 clones, over 75% being singletons. Sequenced here: peripheral blood, sampled on day 0 of AZD1222 vaccination. These receptors came from an adult in good health.

This rearrangement joins TRBV4-1 to TRBJ2-2, with 9 bases aligning to TRBD2. Trimming cost V 3 bases and J 2 bases; bases outside gene matches: 7. This CDR3 region has 17 residues. Germline assignment: CDR1 MGHRA and CDR2 YSYEKL. The CDR3 loop reads CASSHKTSGPNTGELFF. CDR3 nucleotide sequence: TGCGCCAGCAGCCATAAGACTAGCGGCCCAAACACCGGGGAGCTGTTTTTT.

V usage is TRBV6-5 and J usage is TRBJ2-7; 13 positions agree with TRBD2. CDR1 is MNHEY and CDR2 is SVGAGI in the germline V gene. Germline trimming cut 6 bases from V and 7 bases from J; bases unmatched to any gene: 9. This CDR3 is built from 15 residues. The CDR3, as DNA: TGTGCCAGCAGCGTACTAGCGGGGGGGCCAAATGAGCAGTACGTC. Protein sequence: CASSVLAGGPNEQYV.

CDR3 loop: CASSGDRAVAFF. In nucleotides, the CDR3 is TGTGCCAGCAGTGGCGACAGGGCGGTGGCTTTCTTT. The rearrangement links TRBV25-1 to TRBJ1-1; the match to TRBD1 covers 7 bases. Germline loops: CDR1 MGHDK, CDR2 SYGVNS. V trimming: 4 bases; J trimming: 11 bases; junction bases outside the gene matches: 7. This CDR3 spans 12 amino acids.

The CDR3 loop is CASSLEGTTNSPLHF. CDR3 coding DNA: TGTGCCAGCAGCTTAGAGGGCACGACAAATTCACCCCTCCACTTT. This rearrangement joins TRBV7-2 to TRBJ1-6; D is unclear. V was cut by 1 base and J by 7 bases, with 11 bases left in between. The CDR3 length is 15 residues. Germline loops: CDR1 SGHTA, CDR2 FQGNSA.

The rearrangement uses TRBV4-3 and TRBJ1-2; D may be TRBD1 (5 bases). The CDR3 sequence is 16 residues long. The germline V gene encodes CDR1 LGHNA and CDR2 YSLEER. The V gene lost 0 bases and the J gene lost 5 bases, with 16 bases spanning the gap. CDR3 sequence (DNA): TGCGCCAGCAGCCAAGAAGTAGCGACAGTCCTTTATGGCTACACCTTC. Protein: CASSQEVATVLYGYTF.

The chain uses TRBV27 and TRBJ1-5; weak D call: TRBD1 (5 bases). The CDR3 totals 15 residues. Germline CDR1 reads MNHEY; CDR2 reads SMNVEV (reference sequence). V was cut by 5 bases and J by 5 bases, with 16 bases left in between. CDR3 DNA: TGTGCCAGCAGTCAGCTATCCCAGGGTTATCAGCCCCAGCATTTT. The encoded protein is CASSQLSQGYQPQHF.

This chain connects TRBV5-1 to TRBJ2-5, with D uncertain. Trimming stripped 2 bases from V and 3 bases from J, with 11 bases between. CDR1 is SGHRS and CDR2 is YFSETQ in the germline V gene. This CDR3 contains 14 residues. CDR3 nucleotide sequence: TGCGCCAGCAGCTTTCAGGTGACGGAAGAGACCCAGTACTTC. It translates to CASSFQVTEETQYF.

In this sample, this clone turned up once. The gene calls are TRBV7-2 and TRBJ2-7; a possible D gene is TRBD2 (6 bases). The CDR3 has 15 amino acids. Trimming shortened V by 5 bases and J by 0 bases, and 14 bases separated the two germline ends. Looked up from germline, CDR1 is SGHTA and CDR2 is FQGNSA. The CDR3 DNA reads TGTGCCAGCAGCCGCGGAGCGGGCCGCTCCTACGAGCAGTACTTC. As protein: CASSRGAGRSYEQYF.

This chain uses TRBV6-5 with TRBJ1-6; D ambiguous. CDR1 is MNHEY and CDR2 is SVGAGI in the germline V gene. V lost 6 bases and J 0 bases, leaving 9 bases between the germline ends. The CDR3 runs 15 residues. The CDR3 DNA follows: TGTGCCAGCAGCCGTCTCAGCTCCTATAATTCACCCCTCCACTTT. It specifies CASSRLSSYNSPLHF.

The J gene is TRBJ1-6, the V gene TRBV2; D uncertain. CDR1 is SNHLY, CDR2 FYNNEI, per germline. The CDR3 loop spans 19 amino acids. V was clipped by 1 base and J by 9 bases, with 25 bases between them. The CDR3 region is CASSEEGISRTTISSPLHF. In DNA, the CDR3 is TGTGCCAGCAGTGAAGAGGGAATATCCCGAACCACTATAAGTTCACCCCTCCACTTT.

This clone was detected only once. The V and J genes are TRBV6-1 and TRBJ2-5; TRBD1 might be the D (6 bases). The CDR3 spans 14 residues. Germline V gene data show CDR1 as MNHNS and CDR2 as SASEGT. V was shortened by 0 bases and J by 4 bases, with 9 bases between the two germline ends. CDR3 DNA: TGTGCCAGCAGTGAAGCTACAGGGCGAGAGACCCAGTACTTC. Its translation is CASSEATGRETQYF.

The chain couples TRBV5-1 to TRBJ2-1; maybe TRBD1 (5 bases). The CDR3 runs 15 residues. Germline V gives CDR1 SGHRS, CDR2 YFSETQ. Between the trimmed V and J ends, which lost 0 bases and 8 bases, there was a span of 15 bases. The CDR3 reads CASSLARQGSDEQFF. The DNA of the CDR3 is TGCGCCAGCAGCTTGGCCAGGCAGGGTTCGGATGAGCAGTTCTTC.

The CDR3 coding sequence is TGCGCCAGCAGCCAATGGACAGGGACCGAAAAACTGTTTTTT. It specifies CASSQWTGTEKLFF. The rearrangement joins TRBV4-1 to TRBJ1-4; TRBD1 agrees at 8 bases. Per the germline V gene, CDR1 is MGHRA and CDR2 is YSYEKL. The CDR3 has 14 residues. The J segment lost 8 bases and the V segment lost 2 bases, leaving 4 bases of the junction unmatched.

The V call is TRBV5-6, the J call TRBJ2-3, with 11 bases fitting TRBD2. The CDR3 consists of 14 residues. CDR1 and CDR2 (germline): SGHDT, YYEEEE. V dropped 7 bases and J dropped 4; count of bases not matched to a gene: 5. The CDR3 coding sequence is TGTGCCAGCCTACTAGCGGGGGTCGCAGATACGCAGTATTTT. Translated, it gives CASLLAGVADTQYF. Using reference TRBV5-6 and TRBJ2-3 for the parts outside the CDR3, the full variable domain is DAGVTQSPTHLIKTRGQQVTLRCSPKSGHDTVSWYQQALGQGPQFIFQYYEEEERQRGNFPDRFSGHQFPNYSSELNVNALLLGDSALYLCASLLAGVADTQYFGPGTRLTVL.

The rearrangement uses TRBV3-1 (or the pseudogene TRBV3-2) and TRBJ1-3, with a weak D call TRBD1 (6 bases). From germline, CDR1 is LGHDT and CDR2 YNNKEL (reference sequence). The CDR3 totals 16 residues. V was trimmed by 4 bases and J by 2 bases, leaving 15 bases between them. The CDR3 is CASSRPGGATGNTIYF. CDR3 DNA: TGTGCCAGCAGCCGCCCGGGGGGGGCTACTGGAAACACCATATATTTT.

V and J are TRBV27 and TRBJ2-7; 7 bases align to TRBD1. In germline, CDR1 is MNHEY, CDR2 SMNVEV (reference sequence). Losses at the gene ends were 0 bases for V and 3 bases for J; bases not matched to a gene: 5. The CDR3 covers 15 residues. CDR3 DNA sequence: TGTGCCAGCAGTTTATCGCGACAGGGCGGCTACGAGCAGTACTTC. It is translated as CASSLSRQGGYEQYF.

This chain links TRBV25-1 with TRBJ1-2; D perhaps matches TRBD1 (5 bases). The CDR3 has 14 amino acids. CDR1 is MGHDK and CDR2 is SYGVNS in the germline V gene. The germline V and J ends were trimmed by 2 bases and 4 bases, with 11 bases remaining between them. Written as DNA, the CDR3 is TGTGCCAGCAGTGAACCAGGGCTTAGCTATGGCTACACCTTC. The encoded protein is CASSEPGLSYGYTF.

This chain joins TRBV6-2 or TRBV6-3 and TRBJ2-1; D remains unclear. CDR1 and CDR2 from the germline V gene are MNHEY and SVGEGT. V lost 0 bases, J lost 3 bases, and 3 bases lay in between. The CDR3 totals 13 residues. CDR3 coding DNA: TGTGCCAGCAGTTACTCTAGCTACAATGAGCAGTTCTTC. This gives the protein CASSYSSYNEQFF.

This clone was seen a few times. V gene TRBV5-1 combines with J gene TRBJ2-5; 7 positions agree with TRBD1. Germline CDR1 is SGHRS and CDR2 is YFSETQ. The CDR3 is 16 amino acids. J was trimmed by 1 base and V by 0 bases; bases with no gene match: 6. This chain's CDR3 is CASSLGGQWSQETQYF. The CDR3 DNA sequence: TGCGCCAGCAGCTTGGGGGGACAGTGGTCCCAAGAGACCCAGTACTTC.

The V and J genes are TRBV2 and TRBJ2-7; 7 bases fit TRBD2. CDR1 and CDR2 (germline): SNHLY, FYNNEI. The CDR3 has 15 residues. Germline trimming cut 6 bases from V and 4 bases from J; bases unmatched to any gene: 12. The CDR3 sequence: CASRREGGNEYEQYV. CDR3 DNA: TGTGCCAGCAGGAGAGAGGGAGGGAACGAGTACGAGCAGTACGTC.

V and J are TRBV7-3 and TRBJ2-1; D is perhaps TRBD2 (5 bases). V shed 5 bases and J shed 7 bases, with 9 bases lying between them. Looked up from germline, CDR1 is SGHTA and CDR2 is FQGTGA. The CDR3 contains 12 residues. Written as DNA, the CDR3 is TGTGCCAGCAGCGAGCCGGGGAATGAGCAGTTCTTC. Encoded protein: CASSEPGNEQFF.

V is TRBV18 and J is TRBJ1-1, with D perhaps matching TRBD1 (5 bases). In germline, CDR1 is KGHSH, CDR2 LQKENI. Trimming took off 5 bases at V and 3 bases at J, with 13 bases between the two ends. The CDR3 is 14 amino acids. CDR3 bases: TGTGCCAGCTCATCGACAGACAGTTACACTGAAGCTTTCTTT. Its protein is CASSSTDSYTEAFF.

This chain links TRBV3-1 (or the pseudogene TRBV3-2) with TRBJ2-3, with 9 bases that match TRBD2. Trimming at V came to 1 base and at J to 2 bases, leaving 7 bases not matched to a gene. The CDR3 loop spans 17 amino acids. Per germline, CDR1 LGHDT and CDR2 YNNKEL (reference sequence). This CDR3 is CASSQAGLAPLTDTQYF. The DNA of the CDR3 is TGTGCCAGCAGCCAAGCGGGACTAGCACCACTCACAGATACGCAGTATTTT.

Regarding this clone: The sample contains more than one DNA sequence encoding this CDR3. The rearrangement uses TRBV6-1 and TRBJ2-3; either TRBD1 or TRBD2 may supply D (5 bases each). The CDR3 consists of 14 residues. CDR1 and CDR2 from the germline V gene are MNHNS and SASEGT. V gave up 2 bases and J gave up 1 base, with 7 bases separating them. CDR3 region: CASSERGRTDTQYF. The CDR3 nucleotides read TGTGCCAGCAGTGAAAGGGGACGCACAGATACGCAGTATTTT.